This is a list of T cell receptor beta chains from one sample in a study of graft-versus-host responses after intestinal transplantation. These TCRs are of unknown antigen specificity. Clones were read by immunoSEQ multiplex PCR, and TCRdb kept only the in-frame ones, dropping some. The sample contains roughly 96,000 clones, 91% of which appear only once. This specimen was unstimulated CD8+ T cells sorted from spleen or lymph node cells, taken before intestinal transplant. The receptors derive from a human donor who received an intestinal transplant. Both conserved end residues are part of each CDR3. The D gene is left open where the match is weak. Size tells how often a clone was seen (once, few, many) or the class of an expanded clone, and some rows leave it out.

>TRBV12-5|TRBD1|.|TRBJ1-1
TGTGCTAGTGCCTGGGACAGGGTCGACACTGAAGCTTTCTTT
CASAWDRVDTEAFF
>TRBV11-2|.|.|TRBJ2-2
TGTGCCAGCTTCGGAGGGGGCCCTAACACCGGGGAGCTGTTTTTT
CASFGGGPNTGELFF
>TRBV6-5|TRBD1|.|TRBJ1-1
TGTGCCAGCAGTCATCAGGGGGCAGGGACTGAAGCTTTCTTT
CASSHQGAGTEAFF
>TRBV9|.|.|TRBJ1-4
TGTGCCAGCAGCGTAGCACTAACGGGGGAAAAACTGTTTTTT
CASSVALTGEKLFF
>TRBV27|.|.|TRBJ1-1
TGTGCCAGCAGTTTGTCGGGTGACACTGAAGCTTTCTTT
CASSLSGDTEAFF
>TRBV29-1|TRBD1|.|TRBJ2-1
TGCAGCGTTGAAAAAGGGGGCGATGAGCAGTTCTTC
CSVEKGGDEQFF
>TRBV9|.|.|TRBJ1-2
TGTGCCAGCAGCGCTCCTCAGGGTAACTATGGCTACACCTTC
CASSAPQGNYGYTF
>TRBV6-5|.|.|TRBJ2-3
TGTGCCAGCAGTTACCGGAGCACAGATACGCAGTATTTT
CASSYRSTDTQYF
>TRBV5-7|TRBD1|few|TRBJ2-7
TGTGCCAGCAGCTTGCGGGACAGGAGCACCTACGAGCAGTACTTC
CASSLRDRSTYEQYF
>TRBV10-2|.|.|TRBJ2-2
TGCGCCAGCAGCAATTTGAGGACCGGGGAGCTGTTTTTT
CASSNLRTGELFF
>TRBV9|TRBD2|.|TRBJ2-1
TGTGCCAGCAGCCTACACTATAGCGGGAGGAAGTCCTACAATGAGCAGTTCTTC
CASSLHYSGRKSYNEQFF
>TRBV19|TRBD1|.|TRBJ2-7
TGTGCCAGTACCGCTGGGACAGGGGCCTACGAGCAGTACTTC
CASTAGTGAYEQYF
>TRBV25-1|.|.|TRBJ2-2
TGTGCCAGCAACATGAACACCGGGGAGCTGTTTTTT
CASNMNTGELFF
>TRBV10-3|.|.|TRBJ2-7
TGTGCCATCAGTGAGAAAGGCAGGTTCGTCGAGCAGTACTTC
CAISEKGRFVEQYF
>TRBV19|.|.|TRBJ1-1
TGTGCCAGTAGTATATCGGGGGTGGGGACTGAAGCTTTCTTT
CASSISGVGTEAFF
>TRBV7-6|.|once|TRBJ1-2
TGTGCCAGCAGCTTAGGGACAGAGACTATGGGCTACACCTTC
CASSLGTETMGYTF
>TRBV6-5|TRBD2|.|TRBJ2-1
TGTGCCAGCAGGATACTAGCGGGGGGGCTGGGTGAGCAGTTCTTC
CASRILAGGLGEQFF
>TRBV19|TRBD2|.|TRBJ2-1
TGTGCCAGTAGTATCAGATTAGCGGGAGGGCCCCATGAGCAGTTCTTC
CASSIRLAGGPHEQFF
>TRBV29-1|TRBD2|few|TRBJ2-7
TGCAGCGTTGGGCTAGCGGCCTACGAGCAGTACTTC
CSVGLAAYEQYF
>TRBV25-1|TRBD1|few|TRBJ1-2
TGTGCCAGCAGTATTGGGACAGGGAAGGGCTACACCTTC
CASSIGTGKGYTF
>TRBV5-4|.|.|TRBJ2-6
TGTGCCAGCAGCGCGACTGGGGCCAACGTCCTGACTTTC
CASSATGANVLTF
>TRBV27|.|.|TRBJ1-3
TGTGCCAGCAGTTTCGGGGGTGGAGACACCATATATTTT
CASSFGGGDTIYF
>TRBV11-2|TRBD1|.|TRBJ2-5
TGTGCCAGCAGCTTAGAGGACAGGGGGGAGACCCAGTACTTC
CASSLEDRGETQYF
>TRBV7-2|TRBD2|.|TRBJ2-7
TGTGCCAGCAGAAAAGAGATAGCGGGGGGCCCCTACGAGCAGTACTTC
CASRKEIAGGPYEQYF
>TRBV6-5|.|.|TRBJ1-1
TGTGCCAGCAGCCTCGTAGCAGGGTCATGGACTGAAGCTTTCTTT
CASSLVAGSWTEAFF
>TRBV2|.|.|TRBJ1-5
TGTGCCAGCAGTGATGAGGCTTGGAATAATCAGCCCCAGCATTTT
CASSDEAWNNQPQHF
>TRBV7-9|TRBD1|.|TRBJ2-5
TGTGCCAGCAGCTTAATTGACAGGGGACAAGAGACCCAGTACTTC
CASSLIDRGQETQYF
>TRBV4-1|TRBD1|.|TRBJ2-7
TGCGCCAGCAGCCAAGGCGCCGGGACAGGGGGATACGAGCAGTACTTC
CASSQGAGTGGYEQYF
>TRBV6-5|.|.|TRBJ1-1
TGTGCCAGCAGTTACCGCGCGTACCTTGAAGCTTTCTTT
CASSYRAYLEAFF
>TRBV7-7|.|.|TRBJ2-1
TGTGCCAGCAGCTCCAGGGAGGTCTCCTACAATGAGCAGTTCTTC
CASSSREVSYNEQFF
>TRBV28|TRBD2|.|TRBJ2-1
TGTGCCAGCAGCCTTGGACTAGCTTACTACAATGAGCAGTTCTTC
CASSLGLAYYNEQFF
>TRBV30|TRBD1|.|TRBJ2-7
TGTGCCTGGAGTTCCTGGGCGGGGGACAGGGGTTACGAGCAGTACTTC
CAWSSWAGDRGYEQYF
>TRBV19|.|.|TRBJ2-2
TGTGCCAGTAGTCAGGACTCCTACACCGGGGAGCTGTTTTTT
CASSQDSYTGELFF
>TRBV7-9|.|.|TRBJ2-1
TGTGCCAGCAGCTTCCCCGGCGCGGGAAGCTCCTACAATGAGCAGTTCTTC
CASSFPGAGSSYNEQFF
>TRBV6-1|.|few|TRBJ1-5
TGTGCCAGCAGTGAACCTCCCGGGACAACGTATAGCAATCAGCCCCAGCATTTT
CASSEPPGTTYSNQPQHF
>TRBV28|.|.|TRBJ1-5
.
CASSFFGQGNQPQHF
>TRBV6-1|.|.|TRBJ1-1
TGTGCCAGCAGTGAATTTGATACAGAAGCTTTCTTT
CASSEFDTEAFF
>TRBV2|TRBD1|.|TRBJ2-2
TGTGCCAGCAGTGAAGCTCCGGCAGGGGGAGTCACCGGGGAGCTGTTTTTT
CASSEAPAGGVTGELFF
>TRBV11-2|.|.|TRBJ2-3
TGTGCCAGCGGACAAAACCCCCGGGGGTGGAATACGCAGTATTTT
CASGQNPRGWNTQYF
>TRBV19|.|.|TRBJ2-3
TGTGCCAGTAGTATAATAGAGGGCACAGATACGCAGTATTTT
CASSIIEGTDTQYF
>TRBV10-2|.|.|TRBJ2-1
TGCGCCACCAGTCCGGTCCTAGAGGCCTACAATGAGCAGTTCTTC
CATSPVLEAYNEQFF